What follows is one T cell receptor beta chain and its context. Its specificity is not known. The record originates from a study of T cell responses to AZD1222 COVID-19 vaccine. The CDR3 consists of 15 residues. Trimming took 0 bases from V and 3 from J; bases not matched to a gene: 3. The germline gives CDR1 SGHVS, CDR2 FQNEAQ. This table comes from immunoSEQ multiplex PCR, and its TCRdb copy is limited to in-frame clones, with some not included. Among about 100,000 clones listed, approximately 89% were seen once. Study-level results: Repertoire collection took place solely once the T cell response had peaked. Baseline seropositivity occurred in only a handful of AZD1222 recipients. Mostly white British, mostly female donors; authors suggested clonal diversity may be underestimated.

The chain recombines TRBV7-8 with TRBJ2-3, with 7 bases that match TRBD1. This receptor was taken from an adult who received the AZD1222 COVID-19 vaccine. The sample consisted of peripheral blood, taken 28 days after the second AZD1222 dose. CDR3 amino acids: CASSLATTGTDTQYF. The CDR3 DNA follows: TGTGCCAGCAGCTTAGCGACGACAGGGACAGATACGCAGTATTTT.